Below, 4 T cell receptor beta chains from the same sample are listed, as sequenced in a study of cytomegalovirus exposure and HLA in healthy donors. It was with 60 Vbeta and 13 Jbeta primers that the PCR ran. The table came from immunoSEQ multiplex PCR; TCRdb's copy has only in-frame clones and leaves some out. The sample holds 180,000 or so clones. The sample comprised PBMCs. These receptors originate from a boy aged 5-17 years in good health and CMV-seronegative.

The V gene is TRBV4-1, the J gene TRBJ2-7, with 7 bases aligning to TRBD2. The germline V gene encodes CDR1 MGHRA and CDR2 YSYEKL. After removal of 1 base from V and 1 base from J, the junction contained 1 base not matched to a gene. The CDR3 loop spans 14 amino acids. CDR3 bases: TGCGCCAGCAGCCAAGGGGGGGGTTCCTACGAGCAGTACTTC. Amino acid sequence: CASSQGGGSYEQYF.

CDR3 nucleotides: TGTGCCAGCAGCTTGGGTGGGACAGGGAAAAGCAATGAGCAGTTCTTC. This gives the protein CASSLGGTGKSNEQFF. The chain combines TRBV7-9 with TRBJ2-1; 9 bases map to TRBD1. The CDR3 covers 16 residues. Germline values: CDR1 SEHNR, CDR2 FQNEAQ (reference sequence). Trimming took 3 bases from V and 6 from J; bases not matched to a gene: 9.

V is TRBV7-3 and J is TRBJ2-7; 7 bases are a match to TRBD2. The CDR3 spans 14 residues. Unmatched junction bases numbered 1, after V lost 0 bases and J lost 2 bases. Germline CDR1 is SGHTA and CDR2 is FQGTGA. CDR3 nucleotide sequence: TGTGCCAGCAGCTTAACGGGGGGGGCCTACGAGCAGTACTTC. It codes for CASSLTGGAYEQYF.

The chain combines TRBV4-1 with TRBJ1-2; TRBD1 aligns across 8 bases. Trimming took 1 base from V and 2 from J; bases not matched to a gene: 6. CDR1 and CDR2 from the germline V gene are MGHRA and YSYEKL. The CDR3 is 16 amino acids. CDR3 DNA: TGCGCCAGCAGCCAAGGACCCAGGGGGCCCAACTATGGCTACACCTTC. This encodes CASSQGPRGPNYGYTF.